This TCR beta chain was found in a study of blood T cell repertoires in COVID-19. For the study at large: There were acute and convalescent COVID-19 samples, and they came from the United States, Italy and Spain. T cells, B-cell-depleted T cells, or PBMCs supplied cDNA or gDNA.

Generated by immunoSEQ multiplex PCR, the TCRdb table keeps only in-frame clones and is missing some. This table holds a few hundred thousand clones, around 86% found once. V was shortened by 1 base and J by 2 bases, with 9 bases between the two germline ends. The length of the CDR3 is 14 residues. The germline CDR1 and CDR2 sequences are MGHDK and SYGVNS. Recruitment covered 20 to 25 US areas and drew participants whose ages spanned roughly 18 to 100 years. The V and J genes are TRBV25-1 and TRBJ2-7, with D perhaps matching TRBD2 (6 bases). This clonotype was obtained from a man aged 25 to 45 in a cohort exposed to, infected with or recovered from COVID-19 (not recorded which). The sequencing input was PBMCs or T cells enriched from blood (not recorded which). CDR3 DNA: TGTGCCAGCAGTGAATCGGGGGTAACCTACGAGCAGTACTTC. This encodes CASSESGVTYEQYF.